This is a list of T cell receptor beta chains from one sample in a study of blood T cells in healthy people across ages. Via MiXCR, TCRdb re-called the 5' RACE reads, giving one row per CDR3 protein. The data show 800,000 to 950,000 distinct CDR3 sequences, about 48% seen once. Sequenced material: blood. The receptors here all came from a man aged 25-45 years in good health. The CDR3 runs from the conserved cysteine through the conserved F or W. D genes are given only for firm matches. The size field is filled for only some rows; it gives once, few, many or a size class.

D	V	J	size	CDR3	DNA
NA	TRBV7-9	TRBJ2-7	many	CASSPITAGTYEQYF	TGTGCCAGCAGCCCAATTACGGCAGGGACCTACGAGCAGTACTTC
NA	TRBV7-2	TRBJ1-6	NA	CASSLVPGIYNSPLHF	TGTGCCAGCAGCTTAGTTCCAGGCATCTATAATTCACCCCTCCACTTT
TRBD2	TRBV5-1	TRBJ2-1	NA	CASSITSGGVYEQFF	TGCGCCAGCAGCATAACTAGCGGGGGGGTCTATGAGCAGTTCTTC
NA	TRBV20-1	TRBJ2-3	few	CSAPTSTTQDTQYF	TGCAGTGCCCCGACTAGTACAACACAGGATACGCAGTATTTT
TRBD1	TRBV15	TRBJ1-4	NA	CATSAPGQQNEKLFF	TGTGCCACCAGCGCCCCGGGACAGCAGAATGAAAAACTGTTTTTT
NA	TRBV20-1	TRBJ1-1	NA	CSARPRQEAFF	TGCAGTGCTAGACCGCGACAGGAAGCTTTCTTT
NA	TRBV7-2	TRBJ2-7	once	CSSNLNVGEQYF	TGTTCCAGTAACCTGAATGTGGGCGAGCAGTACTTC
TRBD1	TRBV12-3/TRBV12-4	TRBJ1-1	once	CASRRGQGPSTEAFF	TGTGCCAGCAGGAGAGGACAGGGCCCTAGCACTGAAGCTTTCTTT
NA	TRBV5-1	TRBJ1-1	NA	CASSPSIPNAEAFF	TGCGCCAGCAGCCCATCTATCCCGAACGCTGAAGCTTTCTTT
NA	TRBV12-5	TRBJ2-5	NA	CASGLTGPQETQYF	TGTGCTAGTGGTTTGACAGGGCCCCAAGAGACCCAGTACTTC
TRBD2	TRBV6-5	TRBJ2-5	NA	CASGVIASGETQYF	TGTGCCAGCGGGGTAATCGCTAGCGGGGAGACCCAGTACTTC
TRBD1	TRBV15	TRBJ1-5	NA	CATSSRTGGGQPQHF	TGTGCCACCAGCTCCCGGACAGGGGGCGGTCAGCCCCAGCATTTT
NA	TRBV10-3	TRBJ2-7	NA	CAISESSGREAEQYF	TGTGCCATCAGTGAGAGTTCAGGCAGGGAAGCCGAGCAGTACTTC
NA	TRBV5-5	TRBJ1-1	NA	CASSLGDNRMVGTEAFF	TGTGCCAGCAGCTTGGGCGACAATCGGATGGTGGGCACTGAAGCTTTCTTT
NA	TRBV21-1	TRBJ2-5	NA	CASSKRPDSPTSNRETQYF	TGTGCCAGCAGCAAACGCCCTGACAGCCCCACAAGCAATAGAGAGACCCAGTACTTC
TRBD2	TRBV5-1	TRBJ2-1	NA	CASSPDTSVPYNEQFF	TGCGCCAGCAGCCCAGATACTAGCGTTCCCTACAATGAGCAGTTCTTC
NA	TRBV27	TRBJ2-1	NA	CASSSPRRDEQFF	TGTGCCAGCAGTTCTCCAAGACGCGATGAGCAGTTCTTC
NA	TRBV12-3/TRBV12-4	TRBJ2-1	few	CASTPRDEQFF	TGTGCCAGCACCCCTAGGGATGAGCAGTTCTTC
NA	TRBV4-3	TRBJ2-3	once	CASNQDLRSDTQYF	TGCGCCAGCAACCAAGATTTGAGATCAGATACGCAGTATTTT
NA	TRBV7-9	TRBJ2-5	few	CASSLGISPQETQYF	TGTGCCAGCAGCTTAGGTATCAGCCCACAAGAGACCCAGTACTTC
NA	TRBV4-1	TRBJ1-2	NA	CASSQDGIDGHYTF	TGCGCCAGCAGCCAAGATGGGATAGACGGGCACTACACCTTC
NA	TRBV7-9	TRBJ1-2	few	CASSLSDWDPYGYTF	TGTGCCAGCAGCTTATCGGACTGGGACCCCTATGGCTACACCTTC
NA	TRBV9	TRBJ2-1	NA	CASSPPGVDEQFF	TGTGCCAGCAGCCCTCCGGGGGTCGATGAGCAGTTCTTC
TRBD1	TRBV6-1	TRBJ2-7	NA	CASTDRDRGYEQYF	TGTGCCAGCACCGACCGGGACAGGGGTTACGAACAGTACTTC
TRBD2	TRBV6-2/TRBV6-3	TRBJ2-7	few	CASSYSGGDPYEQYF	TGTGCCAGCAGTTACTCGGGGGGGGACCCCTACGAGCAGTACTTC
NA	TRBV12-5	TRBJ2-5	NA	CASGLVAGGVETQYF	TGTGCTAGTGGTTTGGTGGCAGGTGGCGTGGAGACCCAGTACTTC
NA	TRBV5-1	TRBJ2-2	NA	CASSLGTGLRLNTGELFF	TGCGCCAGCAGCTTGGGAACTGGACTCCGTTTGAACACCGGGGAGCTGTTTTTT
TRBD2	TRBV10-3	TRBJ2-1	NA	CAITGTSGGYNEQFF	TGTGCCATCACCGGGACTAGCGGGGGTTACAATGAGCAGTTCTTC
NA	TRBV12-3/TRBV12-4	TRBJ2-5	NA	CASSLGTTSPQYF	TGTGCCAGCAGTTTAGGGACAACCAGTCCGCAGTACTTC
NA	TRBV5-1	TRBJ1-2	few	CASRSTNYGYTF	TGCGCCAGCAGATCAACAAACTATGGCTACACCTTC
NA	TRBV7-9	TRBJ1-2	NA	CASSLGSSGSRDGYTF	TGTGCCAGCAGCTTAGGGTCGAGCGGGTCGAGGGATGGCTACACCTTC
NA	TRBV12-3/TRBV12-4	TRBJ2-6	NA	CASSPGLTGANVLTF	TGTGCCAGCAGCCCAGGCCTGACTGGGGCCAACGTCCTGACTTTC
NA	TRBV5-6	TRBJ2-5	few	CASSWMDGPETQYF	TGTGCCAGCAGCTGGATGGACGGTCCAGAGACCCAGTACTTC
NA	TRBV10-3	TRBJ2-3	NA	CAISESSLVAQYF	TGTGCCATCAGTGAGTCGTCCCTAGTTGCGCAGTATTTT
NA	TRBV6-2/TRBV6-3	TRBJ2-7	NA	CASSYRQGGAYEQYF	TGTGCCAGCAGTTACCGCCAGGGAGGAGCCTACGAGCAGTACTTC
NA	TRBV7-9	TRBJ2-4	NA	CASSRLGNAKNIQYF	TGTGCCAGCAGCCGACTAGGAAACGCCAAAAACATTCAGTACTTC
TRBD1	TRBV7-9	TRBJ2-1	NA	CASSLRGQGANNEQFF	TGTGCCAGCAGCTTAAGGGGACAGGGGGCAAACAATGAGCAGTTCTTC
NA	TRBV5-1	TRBJ2-3	NA	CASSLVQGRPRTDTQYF	TGCGCCAGCAGCTTGGTGCAGGGGCGTCCCCGCACAGATACGCAGTATTTT
TRBD1	TRBV20-1	TRBJ2-7	few	CSALRDRAYEQYF	TGCAGTGCTCTACGGGACAGGGCCTACGAGCAGTACTTC
NA	TRBV7-2	TRBJ2-7	few	CASSLEPPGRSYEQYF	TGTGCCAGCAGCTTAGAACCCCCGGGACGGTCCTACGAGCAGTACTTC
TRBD2	TRBV12-3/TRBV12-4	TRBJ2-7	NA	CASSFLPSGAYEQYF	TGTGCCAGCAGTTTTTTGCCTAGCGGGGCCTACGAGCAGTACTTC
NA	TRBV12-3/TRBV12-4	TRBJ2-5	NA	CASSPRVVAAQETQYF	TGTGCCAGCAGTCCCCGAGTGGTGGCGGCGCAAGAGACCCAGTACTTC
TRBD1	TRBV6-5	TRBJ1-5	few	CASSYSGTGDQPQHF	TGTGCCAGCAGTTACTCCGGGACAGGGGATCAGCCCCAGCATTTT
NA	TRBV2	TRBJ2-1	NA	CAKRLENNEQFF	TGTGCCAAGCGACTGGAGAACAATGAGCAGTTCTTC
TRBD1	TRBV6-1	TRBJ1-2	few	CASSEGTGDYYGYTF	TGTGCCAGCAGTGAAGGGACAGGGGACTACTATGGCTACACCTTC
NA	TRBV7-2	TRBJ2-3	NA	CASSPPGVTDTQYF	TGTGCCAGCAGCCCGCCCGGGGTCACAGATACGCAGTATTTT
NA	TRBV11-3	TRBJ2-3	NA	CASSLVWGTASTDTQYF	TGTGCCAGCAGCTTAGTATGGGGAACAGCTAGCACAGATACGCAGTATTTT
NA	TRBV2	TRBJ1-2	NA	CTSSGGYGYTF	TGTACCAGCAGTGGGGGCTATGGCTACACCTTC
NA	TRBV28	TRBJ2-7	NA	CASSPPGGQAYEQYF	TGCGCCAGCAGTCCCCCGGGGGGACAAGCCTACGAGCAGTACTTC